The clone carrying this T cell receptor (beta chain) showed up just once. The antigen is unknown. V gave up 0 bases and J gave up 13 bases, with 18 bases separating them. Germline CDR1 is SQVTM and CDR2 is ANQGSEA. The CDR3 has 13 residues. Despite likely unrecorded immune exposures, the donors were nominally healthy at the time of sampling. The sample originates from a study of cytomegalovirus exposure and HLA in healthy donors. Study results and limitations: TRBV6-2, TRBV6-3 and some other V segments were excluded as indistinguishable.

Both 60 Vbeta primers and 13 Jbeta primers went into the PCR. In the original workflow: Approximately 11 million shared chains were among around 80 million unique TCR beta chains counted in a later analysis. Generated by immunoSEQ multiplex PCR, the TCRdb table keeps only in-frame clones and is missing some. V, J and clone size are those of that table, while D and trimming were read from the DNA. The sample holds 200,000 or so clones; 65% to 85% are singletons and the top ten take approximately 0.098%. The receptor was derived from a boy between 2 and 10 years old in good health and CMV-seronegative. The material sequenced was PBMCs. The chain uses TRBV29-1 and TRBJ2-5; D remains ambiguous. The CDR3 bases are TGCAGCGTTGAAGAAACCTACAACCGGGTCCGGTACTTC. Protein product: CSVEETYNRVRYF. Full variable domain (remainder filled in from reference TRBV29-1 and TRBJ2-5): SAVISQKPSRDICQRGTSLTIQCQVDSQVTMMFWYRQQPGQSLTLIATANQGSEATYESGFVIDKFPISRPNLTFSTLTVSNMSPEDSSIYLCSVEETYNRVRYFGPGTRLLVL.